A selection of T cell receptor beta chains follows, all from one sample in a study of blood T cell repertoires in COVID-19. Measured with immunoSEQ multiplex PCR; TCRdb has only the in-frame clones, and not every one. The profile covers a few hundred thousand clones, with around 80% appearing a single time and approximately 2.4% taken by the ten largest. The sequenced sample consisted of peripheral blood. These receptor sequences come from a middle-aged man who had recovered from COVID-19. CDR3s include the opening cysteine and the closing phenylalanine or tryptophan. A D gene is named only where the DNA matches it firmly. Expanded clones get a size class; other rows say once, few or many, or leave the size out.

TRBJ2-5	-	-	TRBV10-3	CAISESNARSQETQYF	TGTGCCATCAGTGAGTCGAATGCGAGGTCCCAAGAGACCCAGTACTTC
TRBJ2-2	TRBD2	-	TRBV6-1	CASSEALAGGTGELFF	TGTGCCAGCAGTGAAGCGCTAGCGGGGGGCACCGGGGAGCTGTTTTTT
TRBJ2-7	TRBD1	-	TRBV7-9	CASSTTGTGGYEQYF	TGTGCCAGCAGCACTACCGGGACAGGGGGCTACGAGCAGTACTTC
TRBJ2-1	TRBD2	-	TRBV19	CASSIVAGANNEQFF	TGTGCCAGTAGTATAGTAGCGGGAGCGAACAATGAGCAGTTCTTC
TRBJ1-1	-	-	TRBV11-2	CARAAGKPYRAFF	TGTGCCCGCGCGGCAGGGAAACCATACCGGGCTTTCTTT
TRBJ2-3	TRBD2	-	TRBV10-3	CAISLTSGGPGDTQYF	TGTGCCATCAGCCTGACTAGCGGGGGGCCCGGAGATACGCAGTATTTT
TRBJ2-3	TRBD2	-	TRBV11-3	CASSPRTSGSVYF	TGTGCCAGCAGCCCCCGGACTAGCGGGAGCGTATATTTT
TRBJ2-7	-	-	TRBV6-5	CASSSLPAGVSYEQYF	TGTGCCAGCAGTTCCCTACCAGCCGGGGTATCCTACGAGCAGTACTTC
TRBJ1-2	-	few	TRBV7-2	CASSLEVVRNGYGYTF	TGTGCCAGCAGCTTAGAGGTGGTCAGGAATGGGTATGGCTACACCTTC
TRBJ2-3	-	-	TRBV7-8	CASSLEGTDTQYF	TGTGCCAGCAGCTTAGAGGGGACAGATACGCAGTATTTT
TRBJ2-2	TRBD2	-	TRBV10-3	CAISEGLADTGELFF	TGTGCCATCAGTGAGGGACTAGCGGACACCGGGGAGCTGTTTTTT
TRBJ1-2	-	-	TRBV28	CASSLWQANYGYTF	TGTGCCAGCAGTTTGTGGCAGGCCAACTATGGCTACACCTTC
TRBJ2-2	-	-	TRBV7-2	CASSLTRSTGELFF	TGTGCCAGCAGCTTAACTAGGAGTACCGGGGAGCTGTTTTTT
TRBJ1-2	TRBD1	-	TRBV19	CASSIRDRESYTF	TGTGCCAGTAGTATCCGGGACAGGGAAAGCTACACCTTC
TRBJ2-1	-	-	TRBV2	CATEGALNEQFF	TGTGCCACCGAGGGCGCGCTCAATGAGCAGTTCTTC
TRBJ2-7	-	few	TRBV14	CASSQAASPSSYEQYF	TGTGCCAGCAGCCAAGCGGCTAGCCCAAGCTCCTACGAGCAGTACTTC
TRBJ2-5	-	-	TRBV28	CASSLLGGDPQETQYF	TGTGCCAGCAGTTTATTGGGTGGAGATCCCCAAGAGACCCAGTACTTC
TRBJ2-6	TRBD1	-	TRBV2	CASRAGTGLSGANVLTF	TGTGCCAGCAGGGCTGGGACAGGGCTCTCTGGGGCCAACGTCCTGACTTTC
TRBJ1-4	TRBD1	-	TRBV5-1	CASSPGTGAEKLFF	TGCGCCAGCAGCCCCGGGACAGGGGCTGAAAAACTGTTTTTT
TRBJ1-6	-	once	TRBV6-6	CASSSDSPLHF	TGTGCCAGCAGTTCCGATTCACCCCTCCACTTT
TRBJ2-1	-	-	TRBV7-2	CASSFARYNEQFF	TGTGCCAGCAGCTTCGCCAGGTACAATGAGCAGTTCTTC
TRBJ1-2	TRBD1	-	TRBV19	CASSRQGERVYGYTF	TGTGCCAGTAGTAGACAGGGGGAGCGTGTCTATGGCTACACCTTC
TRBJ2-1	TRBD2	-	TRBV7-2	CASSLTRLAGVAYNEQFF	TGTGCCAGCAGCTTAACCCGACTAGCGGGAGTTGCCTACAATGAGCAGTTCTTC
TRBJ2-1	TRBD2	-	TRBV28	CASTQGLAGGYNEQFF	TGTGCCAGCACCCAAGGACTAGCGGGAGGGTACAATGAGCAGTTCTTC
TRBJ1-1	TRBD1	-	TRBV2	CASSTQGVSTEAFF	TGTGCCAGCAGTACCCAGGGGGTAAGCACTGAAGCTTTCTTT
TRBJ2-5	-	-	TRBV7-2	CASSLSPEQTQYF	TGTGCCAGCAGCTTAAGCCCCGAGCAGACCCAGTACTTC
TRBJ2-2	-	once	TRBV24-1	CATSDLDGGPNTGELFF	TGTGCCACCAGTGATTTAGACGGGGGACCGAACACCGGGGAGCTGTTTTTT
TRBJ1-2	-	-	TRBV28	CASKLGGGGYTF	TGTGCCAGCAAATTAGGGGGGGGCGGCTACACCTTC